Listed below are T cell receptor beta chains from one sample, sequenced in a study of cytomegalovirus exposure and HLA in healthy donors. Repertoires were generated with immunoSEQ multiplex PCR, while TCRdb's copy carries only in-frame clones and drops some. The data contain around 110,000 clones, around 73% of them singletons. The sample was PBMCs. The receptor set was obtained from a man aged 25-45 years in good health and CMV-seronegative. Both conserved end residues are part of each CDR3. The size field is filled for only some rows; it gives once, few, many or a size class.

v_call,clone_size,cdr3_aa
TRBV7-9,few,CASSFYRDNTDTQYF
TRBV29-1,.,CSVVAENGQYF
TRBV14,few,CASRDRGNNEQFF
TRBV30,.,CAWSVTDRGETQYF
TRBV19,.,CASSMRGTGGWSEQFF
TRBV9,.,CASSVGLADYEQYF
TRBV9,few,CASSVVLAGGDEQFF
TRBV2,few,CASSERRQGANTIYF
TRBV7-9,.,CSSSFGGESYTF
TRBV2,.,CASNWDREAEAFF
TRBV28,.,CASSLAGGTDTQYF
TRBV5-1,.,CASSPWGGTGGRGYTF
TRBV7-9,.,CASSHPQGAEQFF
TRBV7-9,.,CSSSPGTGVPLSEAFF
TRBV28,few,CASSDPNRAGNQPQHF
TRBV6-1,.,CASSATGSKETQYF
TRBV10-3,.,CAISQGQFRTGELFF
TRBV15,.,CATSRDLSQPQHF
TRBV5-4,.,CASTAAGAVIYNEQFF
TRBV30,.,CAWSRTGGRNTIYF
TRBV7-8,.,CASSTTPLASETQYF
TRBV30,.,CAWSKGLAGGPHNEQFF
TRBV6-5,few,CASATGSAGELFF
TRBV4-1,few,CASSQDGRLDSVNTEAFF